Shown below are 28 T cell receptor beta chains from a single sample sequenced in a study of CD8 T cells in ankylosing spondylitis. TCRdb redid the calling of the 5' RACE reads with MiXCR, one entry per CDR3 protein. The table records approximately 220,000 distinct CDR3 sequences, over 9.5% of them present only once. The sample was blood, either unsorted or a sorted T cell fraction (not recorded which). The source of these receptors is a male donor with ankylosing spondylitis or in good health (not recorded which).

This clonotype was seen ten or more times. This sequence joins TRBV12-3 or TRBV12-4 and TRBJ2-2, with a possible D match to TRBD2 (7 bases). This CDR3 comprises 17 residues. Deletions cut 1 base from V and 6 bases from J, with 18 bases between. CDR3 sequence: CASSLGWGGQRAGELFF. CDR3 in DNA: TGTGCCAGCAGTTTAGGGTGGGGGGGGCAACGGGCCGGGGAGCTGTTTTTT.

The chain carries TRBV11-3 and TRBJ1-6, with D possibly matching TRBD1 (5 bases). Germline-derived CDR1 and CDR2 are SGHNT and YENEEA. Trimming pared 1 base from V and 7 bases from J, leaving 11 bases between. This CDR3 has 15 residues. The CDR3 nucleotides are TGTGCCAGCAGCTTAGTAGACAGAATAAATTCACCCCTCCACTTT. Protein product: CASSLVDRINSPLHF.

V usage is TRBV5-5 and J usage is TRBJ2-5; TRBD2 aligns across 10 bases. After removal of 2 bases from V and 5 bases from J, the junction contained 6 bases not matched to a gene. This CDR3 contains 15 residues. The germline V gene has CDR1 SGHKS and CDR2 YYEKEE (reference sequence). CDR3 amino acids: CASSFVAGGRETQYF. The DNA for the CDR3 is TGTGCCAGCAGCTTCGTAGCGGGGGGCCGGGAGACCCAGTACTTC.

This clonotype has at least ten counts. The chain couples TRBV5-1 to TRBJ2-3, with 13 bases lining up with TRBD2. After removal of 1 base from V and 1 base from J, the junction contained 0 bases not matched to a gene. CDR1 SGHRS and CDR2 YFSETQ come from the germline V gene. This CDR3 region has 16 residues. The CDR3 bases are TGCGCCAGCAGCTTGACTAGCGGGGGGGGCACAGATACGCAGTATTTT. This encodes CASSLTSGGGTDTQYF.

This clonotype came up many times. The chain recombines TRBV9 with TRBJ2-5; 8 nucleotides line up with TRBD2. This CDR3 is built from 15 residues. CDR1 SGDLS and CDR2 YYNGEE come from the germline V gene. V lost 0 bases and J lost 11; bases outside the gene matches: 12. The CDR3 spells CASSVESSGDINQYF. Here the CDR3 DNA reads TGTGCCAGCAGCGTAGAGAGTAGCGGGGATATTAATCAGTACTTC.

On this clonotype: A much bigger clone sits one base away, suggesting this may be a read error. The chain joins TRBV25-1 to TRBJ2-1, with a possible D match to TRBD1 (5 bases). The germline CDR1 and CDR2 sequences are MGHDK and SYGVNS. The CDR3 is 14 residues long. The CDR3 nucleotides read TGTGCCAGCAGTGAATTGAGAGTAGGGGATGAGCACTTCTTC. Protein: CASSELRVGDEHFF.

This clonotype was found many times. The chain combines TRBV15 with TRBJ1-5; D uncertain. The CDR3 consists of 13 residues. Trimming left V 0 bases short and J 6 bases short, with 6 bases between. Germline V gene data show CDR1 as LNHNV and CDR2 as YYDKDF (reference sequence). This CDR3 reads CATSRDRAQPQHF. Written as DNA, the CDR3 is TGTGCCACCAGCAGAGATCGGGCTCAGCCCCAGCATTTT. Together with reference TRBV15 and TRBJ1-5, the CDR3 gives the full variable domain: DAMVIQNPRYQVTQFGKPVTLSCSQTLNHNVMYWYQQKSSQAPKLLFHYYDKDFNNEADTPDNFQSRRPNTSFCFLDIRSPGLGDTAMYLCATSRDRAQPQHFGDGTRLSIL.

The chain uses TRBV7-6 and TRBJ2-7, with D unresolved. Per the germline V gene, CDR1 is SGHVS and CDR2 is FNYEAQ. The CDR3 length is 14 residues. V was pared by 3 bases and J by 2 bases, with 11 bases between. The DNA of the CDR3 is TGTGCCAGCAGCTTGACCCTTTCAACCTACGAGCAGTACTTC. It yields the protein CASSLTLSTYEQYF.

This clonotype was counted a few times. This chain joins TRBV3-1 and TRBJ2-2; TRBD1 agrees at 8 bases. Germline assignment: CDR1 LGHDT and CDR2 YNNKEL (reference sequence). Trimming cost V 7 bases and J 6 bases; bases outside gene matches: 13. CDR3 length: 16 residues. This chain's CDR3 is CASTLRMADRAGELFF. The DNA of the CDR3 is TGTGCCAGCACCTTAAGGATGGCGGACAGGGCCGGGGAGCTGTTTTTT.

This clonotype was seen more than once but under ten times. One end of the junction fails to match germline, which may point to a read error. This sequence joins TRBV20-1 and TRBJ1-2; tentative D call: TRBD1 (5 bases). Germline loops: CDR1 DFQATT, CDR2 SNEGSKA (reference sequence). There are 11 residues in the CDR3. For the CDR3, the DNA is TGCAGTGCTAGAGATTACAGGAACTCGGTCTTC. Translating it yields CSARDYRNSVF.

This clonotype was picked up many times. This chain connects TRBV11-2 to TRBJ1-2; possible D gene TRBD1, 5 bases. CDR1 is SGHAT and CDR2 is FQNNGV in the germline V gene. The CDR3 covers 15 residues. Trimming took 1 base from V and 6 from J, leaving 15 bases between them. This CDR3 is CASSLVRVQVDGYTF. In DNA form, the CDR3 reads TGTGCCAGCAGCTTAGTAAGGGTACAGGTAGATGGCTACACCTTC. The full variable domain, with the rest looked up from reference TRBV11-2 and TRBJ1-2, is EAGVAQSPRYKIIEKRQSVAFWCNPISGHATLYWYQQILGQGPKLLIQFQNNGVVDDSQLPKDRFSAERLKGVDSTLKIQPAKLEDSAVYLCASSLVRVQVDGYTFGSGTRLTVV.

This clonotype showed up many times. The chain carries TRBV2 and TRBJ1-5; D is undetermined. Germline CDR1 and CDR2: SNHLY and FYNNEI. The CDR3 contains 12 residues. Trimming pared 6 bases from V and 3 bases from J, leaving 6 bases between. The DNA for the CDR3 is TGTGCCAGCAGATGGGTCAATCAGCCCCAGCATTTT. Amino acids: CASRWVNQPQHF.

The chain combines TRBV7-3 with TRBJ1-1; perhaps TRBD1 as D (6 bases). This CDR3 comprises 14 residues. The V gene's germline CDR1 is SGHTA and CDR2 FQGTGA. V was cut by 2 bases and J by 4 bases, with 11 bases left in between. The CDR3 here is CASSLQGLGTEAFF. CDR3 DNA sequence: TGTGCCAGCAGCTTACAGGGGCTTGGCACTGAAGCTTTCTTT.

This clonotype occurred a few times. The rearrangement links TRBV12-3 or TRBV12-4 to TRBJ2-3; 7 nucleotides match TRBD2. J gave up 4 bases and V 1 base, and 8 bases lay outside the gene matches. CDR3 length equals 16 residues. CDR3 protein: CASSLESSGVADTQYF. For the CDR3, the DNA is TGTGCCAGCAGTTTAGAGTCGAGCGGGGTTGCAGATACGCAGTATTTT.

This chain links TRBV20-1 with TRBJ2-7; 9 positions match TRBD2. With 0 bases clipped from V and 2 bases from J, the junction kept 5 bases outside the gene matches. The CDR3 sequence is 15 residues long. Germline CDR1 is DFQATT and CDR2 is SNEGSKA (reference sequence). The CDR3 spells CSARDQRGATYEQYF. For the CDR3, the DNA is TGCAGTGCTAGAGACCAGCGGGGGGCGACCTACGAGCAGTACTTC.

This clonotype occurred many times. The chain couples TRBV7-9 to TRBJ2-2; D is uncertain. Trimming stripped 6 bases from V and 3 bases from J, with 14 bases between. Germline-derived CDR1 and CDR2 are SEHNR and FQNEAQ (reference sequence). The CDR3 spans 15 residues. Written as DNA, the CDR3 is TGTGCCAGCAGTTCCACCGTGGCGCACACCGGGGAGCTGTTTTTT. This translates into CASSSTVAHTGELFF.

This clonotype was recorded a few times. The chain employs TRBV20-1 and TRBJ1-1; D is uncertain. Looked up from germline, CDR1 is DFQATT and CDR2 is SNEGSKA (reference sequence). This CDR3 has 13 amino acids. Trimming cost V 6 bases and J 1 base, with 12 bases left between them. CDR3 coding DNA: TGCAGTGCAGCAGGTTTCTCGAACACTGAAGCTTTCTTT. Translating it yields CSAAGFSNTEAFF.

At least ten counts were recorded for this clonotype. This chain links TRBV27 with TRBJ2-1; 12 nucleotides agree with TRBD2. V shed 6 bases and J 7 bases; nucleotides not matched to a gene: 7. Germline V gives CDR1 MNHEY, CDR2 SMNVEV (reference sequence). This CDR3 comprises 15 residues. CDR3 sequence reads: CASSLGTSGWNEQFF. CDR3 DNA sequence: TGTGCCAGCAGCCTCGGGACTAGCGGGTGGAATGAGCAGTTCTTC.

The table lists this clonotype with many counts. V gene TRBV12-3 or TRBV12-4 combines with J gene TRBJ2-7, with a tentative D call TRBD1 (5 bases). Trimming stripped 5 bases from V and 2 bases from J, with 7 bases between. The CDR3 loop spans 12 amino acids. In DNA form, the CDR3 reads TGTGCCAGCAGTCTAGGGGCCTACGAGCAGTACTTC. Amino acids: CASSLGAYEQYF.

This clonotype was observed at least ten times. The chain couples TRBV11-3 to TRBJ1-6; the match to TRBD1 covers 7 bases. CDR3 length: 13 residues. CDR1 SGHNT and CDR2 YENEEA come from the germline V gene. The trim removed 5 bases at V and 7 bases at J, leaving 2 bases unmatched. CDR3 DNA: TGTGCCAGCAGCGCAGGGGGAAATTCACCCCTCCACTTT. It codes for CASSAGGNSPLHF.

This clonotype was counted ten times or more. This chain links TRBV7-9 with TRBJ1-1; TRBD1 might be the D (5 bases). V lost 0 bases, J lost 1 base, and 9 bases lay in between. This CDR3 comprises 15 residues. From germline, CDR1 is SEHNR and CDR2 FQNEAQ (reference sequence). The CDR3 DNA reads TGTGCCAGCAGCTTAGCTGCAGGGAAGAACACTGAAGCTTTCTTT. Its protein is CASSLAAGKNTEAFF.

This clonotype was observed many times. The chain employs TRBV10-3 and TRBJ2-1, with 16 positions matching TRBD2. The germline V gene encodes CDR1 ENHRY and CDR2 SYGVKD. J gave up 7 bases and V 10 bases, and 7 bases lay outside the gene matches. The length of the CDR3 is 15 residues. Written as DNA, the CDR3 is TGTGCCACCGGGACTAGCGGGGGGGCAGAGAATGAGCAGTTCTTC. The encoded protein is CATGTSGGAENEQFF.

As concerns this clonotype: The junction departs from the called germline gene at one end, perhaps through a read error. The CDR3 DNA reads TGTGCCAGCAGCGTAGCTGTGAGTGGCGGGGACGGAGATACACAGTATTTT. Amino acids: CASSVAVSGGDGDTQYF. V usage is TRBV9 and J usage is TRBJ2-3; weak D call: TRBD2 (6 bases). In germline, CDR1 is SGDLS, CDR2 YYNGEE. This CDR3 comprises 17 residues.

This clonotype was seen many times. The chain joins TRBV11-1 to TRBJ2-2, with D unclear. Looked up from germline, CDR1 is SGHAT and CDR2 is FQDESV (reference sequence). CDR3 length: 11 amino acids. Trimming left V 5 bases short and J 7 bases short, with 5 bases between. The CDR3 loop is CASSPNGELFF. CDR3 coding DNA: TGTGCCAGCAGCCCGAACGGGGAGCTGTTTTTT.

The sample holds a few counts of this clonotype. The chain couples TRBV5-5 to TRBJ2-1, with a weak D call TRBD2 (6 bases). Trimming cost V 2 bases and J 6 bases, with 12 bases left between them. The CDR3 has 14 amino acids. Germline V gene sequence: CDR1 SGHKS, CDR2 YYEKEE (reference sequence). The CDR3 spells CASSFRRDGNEQFF. The DNA for the CDR3 is TGTGCCAGCAGCTTTAGGAGGGATGGCAATGAGCAGTTCTTC. Based on the CDR3 plus reference TRBV5-5 and TRBJ2-1, the full variable domain is DAGVTQSPTHLIKTRGQQVTLRCSPISGHKSVSWYQQVLGQGPQFIFQYYEKEERGRGNFPDRFSARQFPNYSSELNVNALLLGDSALYLCASSFRRDGNEQFFGPGTRLTVL.

This clonotype showed up just a few times. The chain couples TRBV5-1 to TRBJ2-7; D gene ambiguous. Germline loops: CDR1 SGHRS, CDR2 YFSETQ. This CDR3 has 13 residues. Trimming shortened V by 3 bases and J by 1 base, and 8 bases separated the two germline ends. Here the CDR3 DNA reads TGCGCCAGCAGCTCTGAGGCTTCCTACGAGCAGTACTTC. It specifies CASSSEASYEQYF.

V usage is TRBV6-1 and J usage is TRBJ1-1, with unresolved D. Per germline, CDR1 MNHNS and CDR2 SASEGT. V lost 7 bases and J 2 bases, leaving 14 bases between the germline ends. The CDR3 spans 14 residues. The chain's CDR3 is CASTKDGLNTEAFF. The CDR3, as DNA: TGTGCCAGCACCAAAGACGGCCTAAACACTGAAGCTTTCTTT.

The chain links TRBV20-1 to TRBJ1-1; no firm D call. CDR3 length: 14 amino acids. Germline V gives CDR1 DFQATT, CDR2 SNEGSKA (reference sequence). Trimming removed 1 base at V and 1 base at J, with 10 bases between. The CDR3: CSARVRQSNTEAFF. In nucleotides, the CDR3 is TGCAGTGCTAGAGTACGGCAGTCGAACACTGAAGCTTTCTTT.